This TCR beta chain was identified in a study of shared T cell receptors in the human thymus. In germline, CDR1 is LGHNA, CDR2 YSLEER. This CDR3 is 20 amino acids long. V lost 0 bases, J lost 2 bases, and 16 bases stayed unmatched. The data were produced by immunoSEQ multiplex PCR, yet TCRdb's version contains in-frame clones alone and is incomplete. The sample shows hundreds of thousands of clones, approximately 89% of them seen only once. The data were also submitted as part of a second study, on human thymus T cells. From that second work: Resected material from corrective heart surgery provided the thymus tissue analysed. It looked as if thymic and blood repertoires used V and J genes in a biased way. What related research reported was that thymic repertoires overlapped highly among unrelated individuals.

The sequence was collected from a boy less than two years old with a congenital heart defect. The rearrangement uses TRBV4-3 and TRBJ1-2; 9 bases fit TRBD1. Sequenced input: thymocytes. The CDR3 DNA is TGCGCCAGCAGCCAAGAATGCCGGGACAGGGTTTCCCCAAAGAACTATGGCTACACCTTC. Translation: CASSQECRDRVSPKNYGYTF.